The source of this T cell receptor beta chain is a study of cytomegalovirus exposure and HLA in healthy donors. This clone was counted at least ten times. Its specificity is not known. Other nucleotide sequences from this sample produce the same CDR3. Germline V gene data show CDR1 as SEHNR and CDR2 as FQNEAQ (reference sequence). The CDR3 runs 13 residues. V lost 1 base and J 5 bases, leaving 6 bases between the germline ends. The PCR had 60 Vbeta and 13 Jbeta primers. Profiling relied on immunoSEQ multiplex PCR, and the TCRdb table lists in-frame clones only, not all of them. The sample records approximately 100,000 clones, roughly 9.4% being singletons. Regarding the study as a whole: Compared with the approximately 680-donor mean, an Asian-associated ancestry cluster reportedly had fewer N-insertions, according to a later analysis. TCR beta V segments were, for the most part, productive about 87% or about 30% of the time in an earlier analysis.

The specimen sequenced was PBMCs. This rearrangement joins TRBV7-9 to TRBJ1-5, with D unclear. The receptor comes from a man in his forties or fifties in good health and CMV-seropositive. CDR3: CASSLDSYQPQHF. CDR3 coding DNA: TGTGCCAGCAGCTTAGATTCGTATCAGCCCCAGCATTTT.